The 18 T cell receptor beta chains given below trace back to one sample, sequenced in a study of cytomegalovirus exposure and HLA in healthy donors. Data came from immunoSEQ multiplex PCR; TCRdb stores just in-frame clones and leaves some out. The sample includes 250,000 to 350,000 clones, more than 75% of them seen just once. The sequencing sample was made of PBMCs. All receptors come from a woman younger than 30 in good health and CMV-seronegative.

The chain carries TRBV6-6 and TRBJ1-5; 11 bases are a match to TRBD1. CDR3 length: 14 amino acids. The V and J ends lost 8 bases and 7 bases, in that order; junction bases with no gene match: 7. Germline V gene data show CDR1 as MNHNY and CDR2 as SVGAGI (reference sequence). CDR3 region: CASLRDRGNQPQHF. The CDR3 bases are TGTGCCAGCCTACGGGACAGGGGGAACCAGCCCCAGCATTTT.

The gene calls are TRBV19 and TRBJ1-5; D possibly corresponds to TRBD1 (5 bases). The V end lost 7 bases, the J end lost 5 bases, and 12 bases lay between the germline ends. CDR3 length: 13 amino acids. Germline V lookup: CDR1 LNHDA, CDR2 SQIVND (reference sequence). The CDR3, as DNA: TGTGCCAGTAAAAAACGGGGGGATCAGCCCCAGCATTTT. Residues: CASKKRGDQPQHF.

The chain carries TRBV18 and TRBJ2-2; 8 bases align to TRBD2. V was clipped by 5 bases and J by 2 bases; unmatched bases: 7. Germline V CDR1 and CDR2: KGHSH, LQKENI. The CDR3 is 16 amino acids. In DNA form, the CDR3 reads TGTGCCAGCTCAAGGGAACTAGCGGTTAACACCGGGGAGCTGTTTTTT. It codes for CASSRELAVNTGELFF.

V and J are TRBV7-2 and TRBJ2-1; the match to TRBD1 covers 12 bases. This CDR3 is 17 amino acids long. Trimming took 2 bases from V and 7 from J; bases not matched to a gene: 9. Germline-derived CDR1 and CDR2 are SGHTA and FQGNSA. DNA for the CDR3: TGTGCCAGCAGCTTAACCGGGACAGGGGGCGCAAGAAATGAGCAGTTCTTC. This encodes CASSLTGTGGARNEQFF. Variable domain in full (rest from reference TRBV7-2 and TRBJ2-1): GAGVSQSPSNKVTEKGKDVELRCDPISGHTALYWYRQSLGQGLEFLIYFQGNSAPDKSGLPSDRFSAERTGGSVSTLTIQRTQQEDSAVYLCASSLTGTGGARNEQFFGPGTRLTVL.

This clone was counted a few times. DNA of the CDR3: TGTGCCAGCAGCGTTGGGGCTAGCGGAAACTACGAGCAGTACTTC. Translating gives CASSVGASGNYEQYF. The V and J genes are TRBV7-3 and TRBJ2-7; 7 nucleotides match TRBD2. The CDR3 consists of 15 residues. The ends lost 5 bases at V and 3 bases at J; junction bases unmatched: 10. Germline V lookup: CDR1 SGHTA, CDR2 FQGTGA.

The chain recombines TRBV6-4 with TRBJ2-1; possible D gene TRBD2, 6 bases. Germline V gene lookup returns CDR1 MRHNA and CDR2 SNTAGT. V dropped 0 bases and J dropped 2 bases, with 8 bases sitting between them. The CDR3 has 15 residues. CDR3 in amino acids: CASSDSGGTYNEQFF. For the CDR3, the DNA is TGTGCCAGCAGTGACTCCGGGGGAACCTACAATGAGCAGTTCTTC.

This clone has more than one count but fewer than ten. The CDR3 sequence: CSVSMTGGYGYTF. The CDR3 DNA reads as TGCAGCGTTTCGATGACAGGGGGATATGGCTACACCTTC. The chain recombines TRBV29-1 with TRBJ1-2; TRBD1 agrees at 9 bases. This CDR3 spans 13 amino acids. Looked up from germline, CDR1 is SQVTM and CDR2 is ANQGSEA. V dropped 5 bases and J dropped 5; count of bases not matched to a gene: 6.

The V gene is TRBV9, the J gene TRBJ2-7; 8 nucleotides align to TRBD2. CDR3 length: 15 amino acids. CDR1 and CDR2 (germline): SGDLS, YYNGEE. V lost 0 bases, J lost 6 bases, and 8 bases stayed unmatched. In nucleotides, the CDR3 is TGTGCCAGCAGCGTAGGAGCGGGGGCGCGTGCCGAGCAGTACTTC. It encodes CASSVGAGARAEQYF.

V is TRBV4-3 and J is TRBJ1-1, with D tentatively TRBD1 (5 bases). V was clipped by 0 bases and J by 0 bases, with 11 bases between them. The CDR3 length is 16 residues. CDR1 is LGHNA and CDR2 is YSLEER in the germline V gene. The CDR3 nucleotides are TGCGCCAGCAGCCAAGAGGGGGGAACCCTGAACACTGAAGCTTTCTTT. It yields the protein CASSQEGGTLNTEAFF.

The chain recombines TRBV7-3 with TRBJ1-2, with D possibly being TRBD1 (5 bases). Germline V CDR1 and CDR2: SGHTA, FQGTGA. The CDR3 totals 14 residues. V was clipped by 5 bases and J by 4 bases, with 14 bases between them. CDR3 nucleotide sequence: TGTGCCAGCAGCGGACATCCCCGCTCCTATGGCTACACCTTC. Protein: CASSGHPRSYGYTF.

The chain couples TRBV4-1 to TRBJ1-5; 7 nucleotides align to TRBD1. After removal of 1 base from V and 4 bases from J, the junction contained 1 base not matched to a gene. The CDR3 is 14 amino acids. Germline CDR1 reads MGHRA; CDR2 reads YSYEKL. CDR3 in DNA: TGCGCCAGCAGCCAAGGACAGGGTAATCAGCCCCAGCATTTT. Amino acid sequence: CASSQGQGNQPQHF.

The CDR3 nucleotides are TGTGCCAGCAGCGGTCACAGCATCTCTGGAAACACCATATATTTT. Translated, it gives CASSGHSISGNTIYF. The rearrangement uses TRBV9 and TRBJ1-3; D remains unclear. CDR1 is SGDLS, CDR2 YYNGEE, per germline. The CDR3 has 15 residues. The V and J ends lost 3 bases and 0 bases respectively, with 10 bases between them.

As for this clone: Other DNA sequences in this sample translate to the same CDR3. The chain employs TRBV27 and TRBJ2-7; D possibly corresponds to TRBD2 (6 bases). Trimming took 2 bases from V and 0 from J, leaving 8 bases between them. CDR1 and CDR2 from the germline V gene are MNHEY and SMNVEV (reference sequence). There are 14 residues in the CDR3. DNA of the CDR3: TGTGCCAGCAGTTTAGGGACTGGCTCCTACGAGCAGTACTTC. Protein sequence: CASSLGTGSYEQYF.

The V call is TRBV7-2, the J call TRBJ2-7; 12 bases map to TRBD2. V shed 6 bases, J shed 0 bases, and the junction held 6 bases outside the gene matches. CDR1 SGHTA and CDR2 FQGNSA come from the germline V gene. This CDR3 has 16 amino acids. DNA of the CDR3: TGTGCCAGCAGTCAGGGACTAGCGGGCAGCTCCTACGAGCAGTACTTC. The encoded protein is CASSQGLAGSSYEQYF.

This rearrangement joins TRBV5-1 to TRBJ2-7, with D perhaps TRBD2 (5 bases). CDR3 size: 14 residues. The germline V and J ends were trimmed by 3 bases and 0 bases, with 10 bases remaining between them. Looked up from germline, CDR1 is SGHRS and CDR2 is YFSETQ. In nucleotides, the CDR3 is TGCGCCAGCAGCTGGACTCCTAGCTCCTACGAGCAGTACTTC. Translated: CASSWTPSSYEQYF.

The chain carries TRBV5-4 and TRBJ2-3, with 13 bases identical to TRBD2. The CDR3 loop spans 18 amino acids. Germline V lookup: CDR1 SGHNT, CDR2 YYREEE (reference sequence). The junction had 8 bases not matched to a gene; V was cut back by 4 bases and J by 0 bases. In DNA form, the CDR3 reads TGTGCCAGCAGCCTCGGACTAGCGGGAGTTCGGAGCACAGATACGCAGTATTTT. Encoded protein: CASSLGLAGVRSTDTQYF.

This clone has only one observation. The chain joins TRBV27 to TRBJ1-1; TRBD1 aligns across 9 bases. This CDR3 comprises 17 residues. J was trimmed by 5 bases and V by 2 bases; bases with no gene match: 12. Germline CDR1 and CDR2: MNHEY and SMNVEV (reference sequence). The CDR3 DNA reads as TGTGCCAGCAGTTTAGCTAACAGGGGGCTCATGCGGACTGAAGCTTTCTTT. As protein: CASSLANRGLMRTEAFF.

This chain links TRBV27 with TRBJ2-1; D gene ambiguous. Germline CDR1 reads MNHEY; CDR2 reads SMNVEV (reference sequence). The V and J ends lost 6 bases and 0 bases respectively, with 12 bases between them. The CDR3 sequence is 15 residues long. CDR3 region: CASSPVESSYNEQFF. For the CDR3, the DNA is TGTGCCAGCAGCCCGGTGGAGAGCTCCTACAATGAGCAGTTCTTC.